One and the same sample provided the 22 T cell receptor beta chains below, sequenced in a study of CD8 T cells in Susac syndrome. With random hexamers, 0.5 to 1 ug RNA was reverse transcribed. MiXCR, applied by TCRdb to the immunoSEQ multiplex PCR reads, yields one record per CDR3 protein. The table records under 150,000 distinct CDR3 sequences, 90% to 96% of them present only once. Sample: CD4+ T cells from PBMCs. The source of these receptors is a human donor with Susac syndrome.

The genes are TRBV29-1 and TRBJ2-3; tentatively, D is TRBD2 (6 bases). The CDR3 extends over 17 amino acids. The germline CDR1 and CDR2 sequences are SQVTM and ANQGSEA. Trimming shortened V by 2 bases and J by 1 base, and 19 bases separated the two germline ends. CDR3 coding DNA: TGCAGCGTTGAATTCAGAGGGGACTGGGGAGGCACAGATACGCAGTATTTT. This encodes CSVEFRGDWGGTDTQYF.

This chain uses TRBV10-3 with TRBJ1-6, with unresolved D. The CDR3 covers 15 residues. Trimming removed 0 bases at V and 4 bases at J, with 7 bases between. Germline V gene sequence: CDR1 ENHRY, CDR2 SYGVKD. In DNA, the CDR3 is TGTGCCATCAGTGAGTCGGGCCAGTATAATTCACCCCTCCACTTT. The encoded protein is CAISESGQYNSPLHF.

The CDR3 coding sequence is TGCAGTGCTCAAATCACAGGGAGCTATGGCTACACCTTC. Translating gives CSAQITGSYGYTF. The V and J genes are TRBV20-1 and TRBJ1-2; TRBD1 is a possible D gene (6 bases). The germline gives CDR1 DFQATT, CDR2 SNEGSKA (reference sequence). Trimming took off 5 bases at V and 4 bases at J, with 14 bases between the two ends. The CDR3 runs to 13 residues.

The CDR3 coding sequence is TGCAGCGCCAAGGGGGTACGGGTAGAGCAGTACTTC. As protein: CSAKGVRVEQYF. The chain carries TRBV29-1 and TRBJ2-7, with D perhaps TRBD1 (6 bases). Trimming shortened V by 7 bases and J by 7 bases, and 17 bases separated the two germline ends. CDR3 length: 12 residues. Germline loops: CDR1 SQVTM, CDR2 ANQGSEA.

The chain links TRBV6-6 to TRBJ2-1; weak D call: TRBD2 (6 bases). CDR3 size: 15 residues. The V end was cut by 8 bases, the J end by 6 bases, with 20 bases between. Germline assignment: CDR1 MNHNY and CDR2 SVGAGI (reference sequence). Here the CDR3 DNA reads TGTGCCAGCGGGGACTGGGCATTCTCGTCCAATGAGCAGTTCTTC. Amino acid sequence: CASGDWAFSSNEQFF.

V is TRBV25-1 and J is TRBJ2-1, with 10 bases aligning to TRBD1. This CDR3 region has 16 residues. Germline CDR1 and CDR2: MGHDK and SYGVNS. Germline trimming cut 6 bases from V and 5 bases from J; bases unmatched to any gene: 10. CDR3 amino acids: CASRAGQGNWNNEQFF. The CDR3 DNA sequence: TGTGCCAGCAGAGCGGGACAGGGGAATTGGAACAATGAGCAGTTCTTC.

The chain recombines TRBV27 with TRBJ2-2; 11 positions match TRBD1. The CDR3 runs to 15 residues. J lost 6 bases, V lost 3 bases, and 3 bases had no gene match. CDR1 is MNHEY, CDR2 SMNVEV, per germline (reference sequence). The CDR3 loop is CASSLDRGLAGELFF. CDR3 bases: TGTGCCAGCAGTTTGGACAGGGGGCTCGCCGGGGAGCTGTTTTTT.

The rearrangement joins TRBV5-5 to TRBJ2-5; no definite D call. The CDR3 consists of 14 residues. V dropped 0 bases and J dropped 4 bases, with 10 bases sitting between them. Per the germline V gene, CDR1 is SGHKS and CDR2 is YYEKEE (reference sequence). CDR3: CASSLEPPRETQYF. CDR3 DNA: TGTGCCAGCAGCTTGGAGCCGCCACGAGAGACCCAGTACTTC.

The V gene is TRBV3-1, the J gene TRBJ2-2; D is unclear. Germline values: CDR1 LGHDT, CDR2 YNNKEL (reference sequence). The CDR3 loop spans 12 amino acids. The V end lost 4 bases, the J end lost 6 bases, and 6 bases lay between the germline ends. The CDR3 here is CASSRAAGELFF. The CDR3 region has the DNA TGTGCCAGCAGCCGAGCAGCCGGGGAGCTGTTTTTT.

This clonotype has more than one count but fewer than ten. The chain uses TRBV3-1 and TRBJ1-1, with unresolved D. This CDR3 comprises 13 residues. Germline CDR1 is LGHDT and CDR2 is YNNKEL (reference sequence). V was pared by 0 bases and J by 3 bases, with 5 bases between. CDR3: CASSQDRHTEAFF. CDR3 DNA: TGTGCCAGCAGCCAAGATAGGCACACTGAAGCTTTCTTT.

The sample holds one count of this clonotype. This rearrangement joins TRBV4-2 to TRBJ2-3, with TRBD2 matching over 11 bases. After removal of 5 bases from V and 9 bases from J, the junction contained 13 bases not matched to a gene. CDR3 length equals 16 residues. Germline V gene lookup returns CDR1 LGHNA and CDR2 YNFKEQ. The CDR3 nucleotides are TGTGCCAGCAGCTCATATGGGACTAGCGGCACCGCGACGCAGTATTTT. This gives the protein CASSSYGTSGTATQYF.

The genes are TRBV12-3 or TRBV12-4 and TRBJ1-1; unclear D gene. V dropped 3 bases and J dropped 4 bases, with 15 bases sitting between them. The CDR3 has 15 amino acids. The CDR3 is CASSFGLDMGTEAFF. In DNA, the CDR3 is TGTGCCAGCAGTTTCGGGCTGGATATGGGCACTGAAGCTTTCTTT.

The chain uses TRBV28 and TRBJ2-2, with TRBD1 identical over 8 bases. Germline-derived CDR1 and CDR2 are MDHEN and SYDVKM. CDR3 length equals 14 residues. With 9 bases clipped from V and 4 bases from J, the junction kept 7 bases outside the gene matches. The CDR3 is CASGDRKFTGELFF. In DNA form, the CDR3 reads TGTGCCAGTGGGGACAGGAAATTCACCGGGGAGCTGTTTTTT.

V and J are TRBV12-5 and TRBJ2-5, with D perhaps TRBD2 (5 bases). The germline gives CDR1 LGHNT, CDR2 FRNRAP. The CDR3 contains 15 residues. The V and J ends lost 7 bases and 4 bases respectively, with 19 bases between them. Here the CDR3 DNA reads TGTGCTAGTGCCCTTTGGGGAGCTGGGATAGAGACCCAGTACTTC. Amino acids: CASALWGAGIETQYF.

The CDR3 sequence: CSASGTASRGYTF. The CDR3 nucleotides read TGCAGTGCTAGTGGGACAGCCAGCAGGGGCTACACCTTC. The chain links TRBV20-1 to TRBJ1-2; 7 bases fit TRBD1. V gave up 3 bases and J gave up 8 bases; unmatched junction bases: 9. The CDR3 covers 13 residues. Germline assignment: CDR1 DFQATT and CDR2 SNEGSKA (reference sequence).

The V call is TRBV5-1, the J call TRBJ1-1; perhaps TRBD1 as D (5 bases). Germline CDR1 reads SGHRS; CDR2 reads YFSETQ. V was pared by 4 bases and J by 3 bases, with 19 bases between. This CDR3 is built from 16 residues. CDR3: CASSVNRGLGDTEAFF. In DNA, the CDR3 is TGCGCCAGCAGCGTTAACCGGGGATTGGGGGACACTGAAGCTTTCTTT.

CDR3 nucleotide sequence: TGCAGCGTTGATAACCCCAGATATGGCTACACCTTC. Translated, it gives CSVDNPRYGYTF. V and J are TRBV29-1 and TRBJ1-2; D remains unclear. In germline, CDR1 is SQVTM, CDR2 ANQGSEA. This CDR3 has 12 amino acids. V was pared by 3 bases and J by 5 bases, with 10 bases between.

The V and J genes are TRBV3-1 and TRBJ1-1, with unresolved D. The CDR3 is 12 amino acids. V was cut by 8 bases and J by 5 bases, with 12 bases left in between. CDR1 LGHDT and CDR2 YNNKEL come from the germline V gene (reference sequence). This chain's CDR3 is CASGFVGTEAFF. In DNA form, the CDR3 reads TGTGCCAGCGGGTTTGTCGGGACTGAAGCTTTCTTT.

The chain is built from TRBV4-1 and TRBJ1-1; D perhaps matches TRBD1 (5 bases). This CDR3 contains 14 residues. The germline V and J ends were trimmed by 3 bases and 6 bases, with 14 bases remaining between them. CDR1 is MGHRA and CDR2 is YSYEKL in the germline V gene. The CDR3 sequence: CASSQIQGGSEAFF. The CDR3 DNA reads TGCGCCAGCAGCCAGATTCAGGGAGGGTCTGAAGCTTTCTTT.

With regard to this clonotype: Compared with germline, one end of the junction differs, possibly owing to a read error. This sequence joins TRBV5-8 and TRBJ1-1; 8 positions match TRBD1. Germline V CDR1 and CDR2: SGHTS, YDEGEE. This CDR3 has 15 residues. CDR3 amino acids: CASTLGTGTNTEAFF. The CDR3, as DNA: TGTGCCAGCACCTTGGGGACAGGAACGAACACTGAAGCTTTCTTT. The full variable domain, rest sourced from reference TRBV5-8 and TRBJ1-1, is EAGVTQSPTHLIKTRGQQATLRCSPISGHTSVYWYQQALGLGLQFLLWYDEGEERNRGNFPPRFSGRQFPNYSSELNVNALELEDSALYLCASTLGTGTNTEAFFGQGTRLTVV.

V usage is TRBV11-2 and J usage is TRBJ2-7; no definite D call. Germline V gene data show CDR1 as SGHAT and CDR2 as FQNNGV. The CDR3 runs to 15 residues. V gave up 5 bases and J gave up 2 bases, with 16 bases separating them. The CDR3 reads CASSPVRRRTYEQYF. The DNA for the CDR3 is TGTGCCAGCAGCCCCGTCAGGAGAAGAACCTACGAGCAGTACTTC. Using reference TRBV11-2 and TRBJ2-7 for the parts outside the CDR3, the full variable domain is EAGVAQSPRYKIIEKRQSVAFWCNPISGHATLYWYQQILGQGPKLLIQFQNNGVVDDSQLPKDRFSAERLKGVDSTLKIQPAKLEDSAVYLCASSPVRRRTYEQYFGPGTRLTVT.

Turning to this clonotype: No conserved phenylalanine or tryptophan is present at the end of the CDR3, so a read error is the likely explanation. The chain links TRBV29-1 to TRBJ2-3; a possible D gene is TRBD1 (5 bases). Germline values: CDR1 SQVTM, CDR2 ANQGSEA. The V gene lost 3 bases and the J gene lost 1 base, with 11 bases spanning the gap. The length of the CDR3 is 14 residues. The CDR3 loop is CSVDVDTRTDTQYL. Written as DNA, the CDR3 is TGCAGCGTTGACGTGGACACCCGCACAGATACGCAGTATCTT.